The clone carrying this T cell receptor (beta chain) was recorded a few times. Its specificity is not known. Germline assignment: CDR1 WSHSY and CDR2 SAAADI. The V and J ends lost 8 bases and 1 base, in that order; junction bases with no gene match: 18. This CDR3 has 19 amino acids. The data stem from a study of CD8 T cells in ankylosing spondylitis. TCRdb independently ran MiXCR on the 5' RACE reads; one entry per CDR3 protein. The sample lists about 220,000 distinct CDR3 sequences; around 16% were seen once. Whole-study findings and limits: One TCR beta motif, made up of seven to nine highly homologous variants, appeared characteristic of ankylosing spondylitis blood.

The sequence came from a male donor with ankylosing spondylitis. The sequenced sample was blood, either unsorted or a sorted T cell fraction (not recorded which). The chain joins TRBV10-2 to TRBJ1-5; 9 bases fit TRBD1. The CDR3 is CASAASRTGALGSNQPQHF. The CDR3 coding sequence is TGCGCCAGCGCAGCAAGCAGGACAGGGGCCTTAGGAAGCAATCAGCCCCAGCATTTT.